This T cell receptor beta chain was documented in a study of human T cells and chemical hapten exposure. Whole-study context: Read at 6 days, the patch tests placed 0.01% DPC on the upper back.

Germline V gene sequence: CDR1 DFQATT, CDR2 SNEGSKA (reference sequence). V was trimmed by 6 bases and J by 0 bases, leaving 11 bases between them. This CDR3 region has 13 residues. Individual cDNA molecules had unique molecular identifiers attached to them by the library. TCRdb recomputed calls from the RACE reads with MiXCR, one row per CDR3 protein. The data hold 300,000 to 450,000 distinct CDR3 sequences, with nearly 5% observed a single time. Time point specified: patch test 1, 2 weeks after DPC sensitization. Treatment defined: therapeutic diphenylcyclopropenone sensitization with weekly scalp DPC. Whole blood that had not been fractionated was the source of extracted total RNA.

This TCR was recovered from a woman in her forties or fifties with alopecia areata. Some clones in this sample may be carry-over from other donors' samples. This chain links TRBV20-1 with TRBJ1-1; no firm D call. The sample consisted of whole blood, taken in connection with sensitization to the hapten diphenylcyclopropenone (DPC). The CDR3, as DNA: TGCAGTGCAACACGGTTCATGAACACTGAAGCTTTCTTT. Translation: CSATRFMNTEAFF.